Listed below are T cell receptor beta chains from one sample, sequenced in a study of T cells in Graves' hyperthyroidism and ophthalmopathy. One entry per CDR3 protein results from TCRdb running MiXCR on the multiplex PCR reads. Of 400,000 to 550,000 distinct CDR3 sequences in the sample, approximately 24% are singletons; the top ten hold around 11%. Material for sequencing was blood. The receptors shown here come from a woman aged 30 to 39 with Graves' ophthalmopathy. Each CDR3 is given with its conserved first and last residue. Each record gives: J gene, clone size, D gene, V gene, CDR3 protein, CDR3 DNA. The D gene is left open where the match is weak. Only part of the rows carry a size: once, few, many, or a class if the clone is expanded.

>TRBJ1-5|many|NA|TRBV6-2/TRBV6-3
CASSYWVRGGSNQPQHF
TGTGCCAGCAGTTATTGGGTTCGAGGCGGAAGCAATCAGCCCCAGCATTTT
>TRBJ2-5|many|NA|TRBV24-1
CATSDGTGVWETQYF
TGTGCCACCAGTGATGGAACGGGGGTGTGGGAGACCCAGTACTTC
>TRBJ1-5|NA|NA|TRBV7-2
CASSLAAEADQPQHF
TGTGCCAGCAGCTTAGCGGCGGAGGCAGATCAGCCCCAGCATTTT
>TRBJ1-5|many|NA|TRBV7-2
CASSSGTPNQPQHF
TGTGCCAGCAGCTCCGGGACACCCAATCAGCCCCAGCATTTT
>TRBJ1-1|NA|TRBD1|TRBV20-1
CSASSPGGRTEAFF
TGCAGTGCTAGTTCCCCAGGGGGCCGGACTGAAGCTTTCTTT
>TRBJ1-5|many|NA|TRBV20-1
CSARGGLHQPQHF
TGCAGTGCTAGAGGCGGCTTGCATCAGCCCCAGCATTTT
>TRBJ1-2|NA|TRBD1|TRBV27
CASSPWNRGNGGYTF
TGTGCCAGCAGTCCGTGGAACAGGGGAAATGGAGGCTACACCTTC
>TRBJ1-6|many|NA|TRBV6-2/TRBV6-3
CASSYDSGRSPLHF
TGTGCCAGCAGTTATGACTCGGGTCGTTCACCCCTCCACTTT
>TRBJ1-2|many|NA|TRBV7-6
CASSFVGGNGYTF
TGTGCCAGCAGCTTCGTAGGGGGAAATGGCTACACCTTC
>TRBJ1-1|many|NA|TRBV12-3/TRBV12-4
CASSQTGYTEAFF
TGTGCCAGCAGCCAAACAGGTTACACTGAAGCTTTCTTT
>TRBJ1-2|many|TRBD1|TRBV6-2/TRBV6-3
CASRRGQIYGYTF
TGTGCCAGCAGACGGGGACAGATTTATGGCTACACCTTC
>TRBJ1-1|NA|NA|TRBV7-8
CASSSLSNRDLTFF
TGTGCCAGCAGCTCCCTTTCAAACAGGGATCTAACTTTCTTT
>TRBJ2-2|many|NA|TRBV12-3/TRBV12-4
CASQSAGNTGELFF
TGTGCCAGCCAAAGTGCGGGGAACACCGGGGAGCTGTTTTTT
>TRBJ1-2|many|NA|TRBV15
CATSRDGQGPRGGYTF
TGTGCCACCAGCAGAGATGGGCAGGGGCCTCGGGGTGGCTACACCTTC
>TRBJ1-6|NA|TRBD1|TRBV6-2/TRBV6-3
CASGQGSYNSPLHF
TGTGCCAGCGGACAGGGATCCTATAATTCACCCCTCCACTTT
>TRBJ1-2|NA|NA|TRBV5-1
CASSLSGHANYGYTF
TGCGCCAGCAGCTTGAGCGGTCATGCTAACTATGGCTACACCTTC
>TRBJ1-2|many|TRBD1|TRBV25-1
CASSESGTGWPGYTF
TGTGCCAGCAGTGAGTCCGGGACAGGGTGGCCAGGCTACACCTTC
>TRBJ2-5|NA|TRBD2|TRBV15
CATSGGGGETQYF
TGTGCCACCAGCGGCGGGGGGGGCGAGACCCAGTACTTC
>TRBJ2-7|many|NA|TRBV27
CASSRQGFYYEQYF
TGTGCCAGCAGTCGCCAGGGTTTTTACTACGAGCAGTACTTC
>TRBJ2-7|many|NA|TRBV7-2
CASSSAFEQYF
TGTGCCAGCAGCTCCGCCTTCGAGCAGTACTTC
>TRBJ2-7|NA|NA|TRBV4-1
CASSQDRGSSSYEQYF
TGCGCCAGCAGCCAAGATCGGGGGTCGAGCTCCTACGAGCAGTACTTC
>TRBJ1-2|many|NA|TRBV6-2/TRBV6-3
CASSYSGGRTNYGYTF
TGTGCCAGCAGTTACTCAGGAGGCCGGACCAACTATGGCTACACCTTC
>TRBJ2-5|NA|NA|TRBV6-4
CASNRGYQETQYF
TGTGCCAGCAACCGGGGGTACCAAGAGACCCAGTACTTC
>TRBJ2-7|many|NA|TRBV2
CASSWAEEDEQYF
TGTGCCAGCAGTTGGGCAGAAGAGGATGAGCAGTACTTC
>TRBJ1-3|NA|NA|TRBV12-5
CATWISGNTICF
TGTGCTACTTGGATCTCTGGAAACACCATATGTTTT
>TRBJ1-2|NA|NA|TRBV12-3/TRBV12-4
CASSIGFSYGYTF
TGTGCCAGCAGTATCGGTTTTTCCTATGGCTACACCTTC
>TRBJ2-7|many|NA|TRBV2
CASSDLDYEQYF
TGTGCCAGCAGTGATTTGGACTACGAGCAGTACTTC
>TRBJ2-5|NA|NA|TRBV12-3/TRBV12-4
CASANVRGRETQYF
TGTGCCAGCGCCAACGTACGGGGGCGAGAGACCCAGTACTTC
>TRBJ2-7|NA|TRBD2|TRBV6-1
CASSPPGLAGVEQYF
TGTGCCAGCAGCCCCCCGGGACTAGCGGGAGTCGAGCAGTACTTC
>TRBJ2-7|few|TRBD2|TRBV28
CASSQLAGGYEQYF
TGTGCCAGCAGCCAACTAGCGGGAGGTTACGAGCAGTACTTC
>TRBJ1-1|many|NA|TRBV10-3
CATLRLEGHQNTEAFF
TGTGCCACCTTGAGATTAGAGGGACATCAGAACACTGAAGCTTTCTTT
>TRBJ2-7|many|NA|TRBV12-5
CASGRDTAYEQYF
TGTGCTAGTGGCCGCGACACAGCCTACGAGCAGTACTTC
>TRBJ2-7|NA|NA|TRBV5-1
CASSLGRSPRYEQYF
TGCGCCAGCAGCTTGGGCAGGAGTCCACGCTACGAGCAGTACTTC
>TRBJ1-1|NA|NA|TRBV9
CASSVVGADTEAFF
TGTGCCAGCAGCGTAGTGGGGGCGGACACTGAAGCTTTCTTT
>TRBJ1-1|NA|NA|TRBV12-3/TRBV12-4
CASSFDMRTFF
TGTGCCAGCAGTTTTGACATGCGGACTTTCTTT
>TRBJ2-7|many|TRBD1|TRBV6-1
CASSELWTGSYEQYF
TGTGCCAGCAGTGAACTCTGGACAGGGTCCTACGAGCAGTACTTC
>TRBJ2-5|NA|NA|TRBV20-1
CSALGDSQETQYF
TGCAGTGCTCTAGGCGACTCCCAAGAGACCCAGTACTTC
>TRBJ1-2|many|NA|TRBV15
CATSSEGGYGYTF
TGTGCCACCAGCTCAGAGGGGGGGTATGGCTACACCTTC
>TRBJ1-6|NA|NA|TRBV28
CASSFTGHRSPLHF
TGTGCCAGCAGTTTTACAGGACACCGGTCACCCCTCCACTTT
>TRBJ1-3|NA|TRBD1|TRBV3-1
CASSPRTGSSGNTIYF
TGTGCCAGCAGCCCCCGGACAGGCAGCTCTGGAAACACCATATATTTT
>TRBJ1-3|many|NA|TRBV12-3/TRBV12-4
CASSLGLSGNTIYF
TGTGCCAGCAGTTTAGGGCTGTCTGGAAACACCATATATTTT
>TRBJ2-7|few|TRBD1|TRBV18
CASSPGQRDYEQYF
TGTGCCAGCTCACCGGGACAGCGAGACTACGAGCAGTACTTC
>TRBJ2-5|few|NA|TRBV6-1
CASSRPAGETQYF
TGTGCCAGCAGCCGCCCGGCGGGGGAGACCCAGTACTTC
>TRBJ2-2|many|TRBD1|TRBV27
CASRDRATGELFF
TGTGCCAGCAGAGACAGGGCCACCGGGGAGCTGTTTTTT
>TRBJ1-1|NA|TRBD1|TRBV20-1
CSASTTGGGTEAFF
TGCAGTGCTAGTACGACAGGGGGAGGGACTGAAGCTTTCTTT
>TRBJ1-1|many|NA|TRBV19
CASSIPQQGFKNTEAFF
TGTGCCAGTAGTATACCCCAGCAGGGGTTTAAGAACACTGAAGCTTTCTTT
>TRBJ1-2|many|NA|TRBV3-1
CASSQDLGVSGYTF
TGTGCCAGCAGCCAAGATCTCGGAGTTAGTGGCTACACCTTC
>TRBJ2-7|many|NA|TRBV6-1
CASSEALAAFYEQYF
TGTGCCAGCAGTGAAGCGCTGGCAGCCTTTTACGAGCAGTACTTC